These T cell receptor beta chains were read from a single sample in a study of blood T cell repertoires in COVID-19. The assay was immunoSEQ multiplex PCR, and TCRdb's table has in-frame clones only and misses some. The sample yields about 110,000 clones, 80% to 85% seen once. The sequenced sample was peripheral blood. These TCRs come from a man older than 75 with acute or convalescent COVID-19. The CDR3 runs from the conserved cysteine through the conserved F or W. A D gene is named only where the DNA matches it firmly. Clone size is stated in some rows and not others, as once, few, many or a class when expanded.

-,-,TRBJ1-2,TRBV18,TGTGCCAGCTCACCAGTGACAGAAGCTAACTATGGCTACACCTTC,CASSPVTEANYGYTF
TRBD1,-,TRBJ2-1,TRBV5-1,TGCGCCAGCAGCTTGGGACTGACAGGGCCGAATCACAATGAGCAGTTCTTC,CASSLGLTGPNHNEQFF
-,-,TRBJ2-1,TRBV30,TGTGCCCGCAGCGGCAACAATGAGCAGTTCTTC,CARSGNNEQFF
-,-,TRBJ1-1,TRBV18,TGTGCCAGCTCACCGGACCTTTTGATTATGTTCGCGGGGGCTTTCTTT,CASSPDLLIMFAGAFF
-,-,TRBJ2-7,TRBV9,TGTGCCAGCAGCGTAGCGGGACTGGGGTCCTACGAGCAGTACTTC,CASSVAGLGSYEQYF
-,-,TRBJ1-4,TRBV6-6,TGTGCCAGCAGTTACTCTCGGGGGGATCGGGGGAAACTGTTTTTT,CASSYSRGDRGKLFF
-,-,TRBJ2-3,TRBV7-9,TGTGCCAGCAGCTTAGGTACAGGTAGCACAGATACGCAGTATTTT,CASSLGTGSTDTQYF
-,-,TRBJ2-1,TRBV15,TGTGCCACCAGCAGAGAGGGCTGGGGAGGCAACAATGAGCAGTTCTTC,CATSREGWGGNNEQFF
TRBD1,once,TRBJ1-4,TRBV6-5,TGTGCCAGCAGCCTACAGGGGGCTAATAATGAAAAACTGTTTTTT,CASSLQGANNEKLFF
TRBD1,-,TRBJ1-1,TRBV18,TGTGCCAGCTCACCGACAGGGGCGAACACTGAAGCTTTCTTT,CASSPTGANTEAFF
-,-,TRBJ1-5,TRBV28,TGTGCCAGCAGTCGGACAGGCAATCAGCCCCAGCATTTT,CASSRTGNQPQHF
TRBD1,-,TRBJ1-5,TRBV19,TGTGCCAGTAGTATCCGGACAGGGGAAGGGCAGCCCCAGCATTTT,CASSIRTGEGQPQHF
TRBD1,-,TRBJ1-1,TRBV18,TGTGCCAGCTCACCTCTAAACTTACAGGGGTACGCACAAGAAGCTTTCTTT,CASSPLNLQGYAQEAFF
-,-,TRBJ1-5,TRBV7-2,TGTGCCAGCAGCTTAAGCGGGGGGAGCAATCAGCCCCAGCATTTT,CASSLSGGSNQPQHF
-,-,TRBJ2-2,TRBV7-2,TGTGCCAGCAGCTTTGGGGGGGGCAGCGGGGAGCTGTTTTTT,CASSFGGGSGELFF
TRBD1,-,TRBJ2-7,TRBV6-5,TGTGCCGCTTCGCGGACAGGGGAGTACGAGCAGTACTTC,CAASRTGEYEQYF
-,-,TRBJ1-5,TRBV10-3,TGTGCCATCAGTGATCAGGGCCTTAGCAATCAGCCCCAGCATTTT,CAISDQGLSNQPQHF
-,-,TRBJ2-7,TRBV3-1/TRBV3-2,TGTGCCAGCAGCCAAGGTCGGGGAGGTAGGTTCTACGAGCAGTACTTC,CASSQGRGGRFYEQYF
TRBD1,-,TRBJ2-3,TRBV28,TGTGCCAGCAGTTCACGGACAGGGCTAACCACAGATACGCAGTATTTT,CASSSRTGLTTDTQYF
-,-,TRBJ1-1,TRBV4-2,TGTGCCAGCAGCCAAGGGTCAGGGAACACTGAAGCTTTCTTT,CASSQGSGNTEAFF
-,few,TRBJ2-7,TRBV6-1,TGTGCCAGCAGTGAAGTCAGTCTCTACGAGCAGTACTTC,CASSEVSLYEQYF
TRBD1,-,TRBJ2-6,TRBV11-3,TGTGCCAGCAGCCAGGGACAGAGCTCTGGGGCCAACGTCCTGACTTTC,CASSQGQSSGANVLTF
-,-,TRBJ2-1,TRBV5-4,TGTGCCAGCAGCTTACAGGGTCAGTATGAGCAGTTCTTC,CASSLQGQYEQFF
-,once,TRBJ2-1,TRBV5-6,TGTGCCAGCAGCTTGAGGTGGGGGCTGGTTGGGACGGAGCAGTTCTTC,CASSLRWGLVGTEQFF
TRBD1,-,TRBJ1-6,TRBV5-4,TGTGCCAGCAGCTCCCTGGACAGGGCGGGTTTTGGTTCACCCCTCCACTTT,CASSSLDRAGFGSPLHF
-,-,TRBJ1-1,TRBV30,TGTGCCTGGAGTGGGACAGAAGCTTTCTTT,CAWSGTEAFF
TRBD1,-,TRBJ2-5,TRBV7-9,TGTGCCAGCAGCTTTGGACAGGGTCAAGAGACCCAGTACTTC,CASSFGQGQETQYF
TRBD1,-,TRBJ2-3,TRBV12-3/TRBV12-4,TGTGCCAGCAGTGTGACAGGGACAGATACGCAGTATTTT,CASSVTGTDTQYF